This TCR beta chain appears in the sequencing data of a study of T cell clusters in autoimmune cytopenias. Worth noting for this clonotype: Its target is not known.

TRB was amplified by touch-down multiplex PCR, primer pools A and B combined. TCRdb reprocessed the multiplex PCR reads and keeps a single row for each CDR3 protein, giving no DNA. The sample table includes some 920 distinct CDR3 sequences. General study results and limits: The T cell clusters were defined only in silico, without experimental functional validation.

Germline CDR1 is MNHEY and CDR2 is SMNVEV (reference sequence). The CDR3 spans 14 residues. TRB was amplified from around 250 ng of peripheral blood genomic DNA per sample. This chain joins TRBV27 and TRBJ1-1; TCRdb designates TRBD1, a call that cannot be tested without DNA. The sequence came from a human donor with an autoimmune cytopenia or autoimmune hepatitis (not recorded which). The sequenced sample consisted of peripheral blood. CDR3 sequence: CASSYSGARTEAFF.